This TCR beta chain appears in the sequencing data of a study of blood T cell repertoires in COVID-19. On the study more broadly: Acute and convalescent COVID-19 specimens originated in the United States, Italy and Spain. The cDNA or gDNA used as material had been derived from T cells, B-cell-depleted T cells, or PBMCs.

Methods used by the authors: Nucleated cell counts were estimated from reference gene primer amplification. Clones were sequenced by immunoSEQ multiplex PCR, and TCRdb holds only the in-frame ones, with some missing. The V and J calls and clone size come from that table; D and trimming were worked out from the DNA. The top ten hold around 7.8% of the sample, which has about 270,000 clones, nearly 85% seen once. This CDR3 region has 15 residues. V lost 2 bases and J lost 0, with 8 bases in between. Germline assignment: CDR1 MNHEY and CDR2 SVGAGI. Sequenced: peripheral blood. The TCR sequence derives from a human donor in a cohort sampled during active COVID-19. This sequence joins TRBV6-5 and TRBJ1-3, with D perhaps TRBD1 (5 bases). The CDR3 coding sequence is TGTGCCAGCAGTTACGACAGCCACTCTGGAAACACCATATATTTT. The encoded protein is CASSYDSHSGNTIYF.